Following are 11 T cell receptor beta chains from one sample sequenced in a study of CD8 T cells in Susac syndrome. RNA in amounts of roughly 0.5 to 1 ug was reverse transcribed with random hexamers. TCRdb analysed the immunoSEQ multiplex PCR reads with MiXCR anew, one entry per CDR3 protein. The table shows about 300,000 distinct CDR3 sequences, with 85% occurring only once. Input material: CD8+ T cells from PBMCs. These receptors all come from a human donor with multiple sclerosis.

The chain has TRBV5-4 and TRBJ1-6; D is possibly TRBD1 (5 bases). CDR1 is SGHNT, CDR2 YYREEE, per germline (reference sequence). Trimming removed 2 bases at V and 6 bases at J, with 15 bases between. The CDR3 extends over 16 amino acids. The CDR3 DNA reads TGTGCCAGCAGCTTTGGGTTCACAGGCGGTAATTCACCCCTCCACTTT. Its translation: CASSFGFTGGNSPLHF.

The chain couples TRBV7-9 to TRBJ2-7, with D uncertain. Germline V gene sequence: CDR1 SEHNR, CDR2 FQNEAQ (reference sequence). The CDR3 extends over 12 amino acids. V lost 8 bases and J lost 3, with 11 bases in between. The CDR3 nucleotides read TGTGCCAGCGGGTCGCGCCACTACGAGCAGTACTTC. Protein sequence: CASGSRHYEQYF. The whole variable domain, filled in from reference TRBV7-9 and TRBJ2-7, reads DTGVSQNPRHKITKRGQNVTFRCDPISEHNRLYWYRQTLGQGPEFLTYFQNEAQLEKSRLLSDRFSAERPKGSFSTLEIQRTEQGDSAMYLCASGSRHYEQYFGPGTRLTVT.

CDR3 coding DNA: TGTGCCATCAGTTCCGGGACCCCAGGCGAGGGTGAAAAACTGTTTTTT. This codes for CAISSGTPGEGEKLFF. V is TRBV10-3 and J is TRBJ1-4; D perhaps matches TRBD1 (5 bases). The V and J ends lost 5 bases and 7 bases respectively, with 20 bases between them. CDR1 and CDR2 from the germline V gene are ENHRY and SYGVKD. There are 16 residues in the CDR3.

The gene calls are TRBV27 and TRBJ2-7; 9 bases fit TRBD1. Germline V gene data show CDR1 as MNHEY and CDR2 as SMNVEV (reference sequence). This CDR3 is 17 amino acids long. V trimming: 2 bases; J trimming: 4 bases; junction bases outside the gene matches: 12. CDR3 sequence: CASSLPPGQGLSYEQYF. The DNA for the CDR3 is TGTGCCAGCAGTTTACCCCCAGGACAGGGGTTATCATACGAGCAGTACTTC.

This chain uses TRBV18 with TRBJ2-1; TRBD2 agrees at 12 bases. The germline V gene encodes CDR1 KGHSH and CDR2 LQKENI. There are 18 residues in the CDR3. Trimming took 1 base from V and 2 from J; bases not matched to a gene: 6. The CDR3 region has the DNA TGTGCCAGCTCACCACATTACGGACTAGCGGGGCCCTACAATGAGCAGTTCTTC. This translates into CASSPHYGLAGPYNEQFF.

The chain is built from TRBV4-2 and TRBJ2-7; D possibly corresponds to TRBD2 (5 bases). The ends were cut back, 4 bases at V and 5 bases at J, with 9 bases in the middle. Germline CDR1 is LGHNA and CDR2 is YNFKEQ. The CDR3 is 12 residues long. In nucleotides, the CDR3 is TGTGCCAGCAGCCCGATCGGGGACGAGCAGTACTTC. Amino acid sequence: CASSPIGDEQYF.

Only a few counts were recorded for this clonotype. The rearrangement uses TRBV29-1 and TRBJ1-1; no definite D call. V shed 5 bases and J shed 7 bases, with 11 bases lying between them. CDR3 length: 11 residues. Germline CDR1 reads SQVTM; CDR2 reads ANQGSEA. The CDR3 is CSVRVELEAFF. CDR3 nucleotide sequence: TGCAGCGTTCGGGTGGAACTTGAAGCTTTCTTT.

This clonotype was seen a handful of times. The chain combines TRBV3-1 with TRBJ2-7; 7 bases map to TRBD2. The CDR3 is 16 residues long. CDR1 and CDR2 (germline): LGHDT, YNNKEL (reference sequence). The trim removed 0 bases at V and 4 bases at J, leaving 9 bases unmatched. The CDR3 region is CASSQDDGGRAYEQYF. DNA of the CDR3: TGTGCCAGCAGCCAAGACGACGGCGGGAGAGCGTACGAGCAGTACTTC.

This clonotype was observed a single time. This chain connects TRBV28 to TRBJ2-7, with no clear D. The V end lost 2 bases, the J end lost 6 bases, and 11 bases lay between the germline ends. The CDR3 length is 13 residues. Germline V gene data show CDR1 as MDHEN and CDR2 as SYDVKM. CDR3 in amino acids: CASSLIQGREQYF. The CDR3 DNA is TGTGCCAGCAGTTTAATCCAAGGACGCGAGCAGTACTTC.

The rearrangement links TRBV7-6 to TRBJ1-1, with 7 bases aligning to TRBD1. The V segment lost 5 bases and the J segment 6 bases; nucleotides outside the gene matches: 15. This CDR3 has 16 amino acids. Germline CDR1 SGHVS, CDR2 FNYEAQ. CDR3: CASSPTQTGLLAEAFF. CDR3 nucleotide sequence: TGTGCCAGCAGCCCTACCCAGACAGGGCTTCTCGCTGAAGCTTTCTTT.

This rearrangement joins TRBV6-5 to TRBJ2-5; D uncertain. Germline V CDR1 and CDR2: MNHEY, SVGAGI. V lost 0 bases and J 1 base, leaving 9 bases between the germline ends. There are 15 residues in the CDR3. CDR3 loop: CASSYSPISQETQYF. The CDR3, as DNA: TGTGCCAGCAGTTACTCACCGATCTCCCAAGAGACCCAGTACTTC.